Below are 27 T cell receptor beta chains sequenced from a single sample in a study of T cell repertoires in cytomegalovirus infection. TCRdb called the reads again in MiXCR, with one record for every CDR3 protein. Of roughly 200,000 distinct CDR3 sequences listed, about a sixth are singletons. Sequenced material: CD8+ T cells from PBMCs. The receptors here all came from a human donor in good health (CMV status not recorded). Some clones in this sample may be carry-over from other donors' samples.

In nucleotides, the CDR3 is TGTGCCACACTAGCGGGGAAGGAGACCCAGTACTTC. Its translation: CATLAGKETQYF. The J gene is TRBJ2-5, the V gene TRBV2, with TRBD2 matching over 10 bases. J lost 5 bases, V lost 10 bases, and 4 bases had no gene match. Germline V gene data show CDR1 as SNHLY and CDR2 as FYNNEI. This CDR3 has 12 residues.

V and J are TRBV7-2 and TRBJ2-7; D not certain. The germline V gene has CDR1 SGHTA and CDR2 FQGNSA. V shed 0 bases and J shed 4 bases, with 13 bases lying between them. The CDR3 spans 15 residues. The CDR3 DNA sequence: TGTGCCAGCAGCTTAGCATCCAGCGTTAGTTACGAGCAGTACTTC. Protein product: CASSLASSVSYEQYF.

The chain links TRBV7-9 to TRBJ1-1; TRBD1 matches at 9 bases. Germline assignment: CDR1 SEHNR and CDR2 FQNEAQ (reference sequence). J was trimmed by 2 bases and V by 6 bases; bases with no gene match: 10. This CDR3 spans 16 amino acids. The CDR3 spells CASSSLRDRANTEAFF. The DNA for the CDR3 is TGTGCCAGCAGTTCCCTCCGGGACAGGGCCAACACTGAAGCTTTCTTT.

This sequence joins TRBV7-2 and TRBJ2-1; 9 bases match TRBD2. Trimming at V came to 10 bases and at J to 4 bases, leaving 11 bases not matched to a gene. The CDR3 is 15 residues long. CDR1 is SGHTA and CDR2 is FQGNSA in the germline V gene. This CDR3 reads CATSGVAGDYNEQFF. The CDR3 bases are TGTGCCACCTCGGGGGTAGCGGGGGATTACAATGAGCAGTTCTTC.

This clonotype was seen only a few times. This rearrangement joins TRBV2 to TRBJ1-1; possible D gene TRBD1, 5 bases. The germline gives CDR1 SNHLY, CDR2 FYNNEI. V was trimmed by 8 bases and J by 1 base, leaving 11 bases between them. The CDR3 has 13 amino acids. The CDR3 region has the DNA TGTGCCAGCGAGGGGAGGGGGAACACTGAAGCTTTCTTT. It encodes CASEGRGNTEAFF.

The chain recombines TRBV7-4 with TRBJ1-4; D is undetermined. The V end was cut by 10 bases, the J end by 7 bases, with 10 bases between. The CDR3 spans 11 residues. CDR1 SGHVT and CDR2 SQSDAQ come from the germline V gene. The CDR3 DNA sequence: TGTGCCATCGAGAAGGGTGAAAAACTGTTTTTT. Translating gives CAIEKGEKLFF.

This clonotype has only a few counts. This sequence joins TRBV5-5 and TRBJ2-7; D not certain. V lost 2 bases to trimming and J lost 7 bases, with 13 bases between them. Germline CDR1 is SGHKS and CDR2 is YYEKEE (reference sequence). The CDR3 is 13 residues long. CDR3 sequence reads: CASSLSDIGEQYF. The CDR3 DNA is TGTGCCAGCAGCTTATCCGACATAGGGGAGCAGTACTTC.

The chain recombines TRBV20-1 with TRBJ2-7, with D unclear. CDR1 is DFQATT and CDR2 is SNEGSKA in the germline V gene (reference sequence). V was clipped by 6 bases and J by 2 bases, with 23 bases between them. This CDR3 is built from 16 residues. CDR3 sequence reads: CSASPLRQVTTYEQYF. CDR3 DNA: TGCAGTGCCAGCCCCCTCCGGCAGGTGACGACCTACGAGCAGTACTTC.

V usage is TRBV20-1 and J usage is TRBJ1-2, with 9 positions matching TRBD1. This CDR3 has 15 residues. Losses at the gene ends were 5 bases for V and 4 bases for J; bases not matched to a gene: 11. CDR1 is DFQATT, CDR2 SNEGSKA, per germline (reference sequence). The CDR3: CSAYLPGQGVYGYTF. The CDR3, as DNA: TGCAGTGCTTATCTCCCGGGACAGGGAGTCTATGGCTACACCTTC.

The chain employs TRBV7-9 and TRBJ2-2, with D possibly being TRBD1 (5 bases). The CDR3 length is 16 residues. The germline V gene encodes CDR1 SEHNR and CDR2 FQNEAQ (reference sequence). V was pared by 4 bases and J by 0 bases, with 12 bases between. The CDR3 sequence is CASSSRQSANTGELFF. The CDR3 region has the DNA TGTGCCAGCAGCTCTCGACAGTCTGCGAACACCGGGGAGCTGTTTTTT.

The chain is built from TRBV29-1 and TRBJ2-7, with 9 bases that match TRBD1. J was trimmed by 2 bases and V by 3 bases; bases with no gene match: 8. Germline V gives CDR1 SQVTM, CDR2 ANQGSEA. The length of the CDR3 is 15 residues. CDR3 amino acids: CSVDRPGTGTYEQYF. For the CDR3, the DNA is TGCAGCGTTGATCGTCCCGGGACAGGGACCTACGAGCAGTACTTC.

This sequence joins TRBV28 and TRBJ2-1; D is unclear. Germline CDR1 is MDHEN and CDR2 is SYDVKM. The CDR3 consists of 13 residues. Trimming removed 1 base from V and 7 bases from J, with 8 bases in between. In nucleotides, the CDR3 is TGTGCCAGCAGTTTATCGCTAGAGAATGAGCAGTTCTTC. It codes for CASSLSLENEQFF.

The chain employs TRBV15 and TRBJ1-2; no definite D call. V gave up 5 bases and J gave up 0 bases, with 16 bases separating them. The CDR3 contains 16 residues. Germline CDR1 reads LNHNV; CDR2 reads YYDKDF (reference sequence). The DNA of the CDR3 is TGTGCCACCAGCGTAAACTTGGGCGCTCCTAACTATGGCTACACCTTC. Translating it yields CATSVNLGAPNYGYTF.

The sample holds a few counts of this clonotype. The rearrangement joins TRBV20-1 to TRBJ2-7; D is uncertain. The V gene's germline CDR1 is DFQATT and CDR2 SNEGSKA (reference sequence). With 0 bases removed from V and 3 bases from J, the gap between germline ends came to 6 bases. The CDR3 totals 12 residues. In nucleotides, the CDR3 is TGCAGTGCTAGAGAATGGGACTACGAGCAGTACTTC. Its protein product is CSAREWDYEQYF.

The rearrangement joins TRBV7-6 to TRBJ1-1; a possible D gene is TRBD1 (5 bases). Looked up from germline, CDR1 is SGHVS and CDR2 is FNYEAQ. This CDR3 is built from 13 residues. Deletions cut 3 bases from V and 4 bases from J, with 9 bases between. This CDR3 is CASSFGAGTEAFF. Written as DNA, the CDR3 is TGTGCCAGCAGCTTTGGGGCGGGCACTGAAGCTTTCTTT. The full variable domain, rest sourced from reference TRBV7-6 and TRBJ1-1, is GAGVSQSPRYKVTKRGQDVALRCDPISGHVSLYWYRQALGQGPEFLTYFNYEAQQDKSGLPNDRFSAERPEGSISTLTIQRTEQRDSAMYRCASSFGAGTEAFFGQGTRLTVV.

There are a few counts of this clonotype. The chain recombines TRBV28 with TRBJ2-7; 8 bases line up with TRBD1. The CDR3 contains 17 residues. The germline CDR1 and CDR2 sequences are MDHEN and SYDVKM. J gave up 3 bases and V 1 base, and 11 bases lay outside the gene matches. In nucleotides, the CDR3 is TGTGCCAGCAGTTTATCATCGGAGGACAGGGTTTTCTACGAGCAGTACTTC. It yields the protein CASSLSSEDRVFYEQYF. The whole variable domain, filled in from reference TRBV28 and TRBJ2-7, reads DVKVTQSSRYLVKRTGEKVFLECVQDMDHENMFWYRQDPGLGLRLIYFSYDVKMKEKGDIPEGYSVSREKKERFSLILESASTNQTSMYLCASSLSSEDRVFYEQYFGPGTRLTVT.

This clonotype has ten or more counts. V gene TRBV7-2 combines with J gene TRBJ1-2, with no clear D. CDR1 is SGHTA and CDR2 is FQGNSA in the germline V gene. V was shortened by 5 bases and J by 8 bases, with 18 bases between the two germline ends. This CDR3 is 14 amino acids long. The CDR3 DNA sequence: TGTGCCAGCAGCCCCTCGGAGAGCTTCTTAGGCTACACCTTC. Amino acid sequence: CASSPSESFLGYTF.

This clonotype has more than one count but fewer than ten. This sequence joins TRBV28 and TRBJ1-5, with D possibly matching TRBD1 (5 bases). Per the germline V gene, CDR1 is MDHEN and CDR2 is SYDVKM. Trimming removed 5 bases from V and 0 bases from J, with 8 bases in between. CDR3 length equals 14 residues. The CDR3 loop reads CASSHDSSNQPQHF. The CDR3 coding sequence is TGTGCCAGCAGTCACGACAGTAGCAATCAGCCCCAGCATTTT.

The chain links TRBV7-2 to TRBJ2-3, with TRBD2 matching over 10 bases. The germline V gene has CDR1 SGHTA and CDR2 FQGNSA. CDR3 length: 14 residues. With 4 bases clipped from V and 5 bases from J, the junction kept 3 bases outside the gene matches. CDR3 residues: CASSSAGGQDTQYF. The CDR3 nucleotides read TGTGCCAGCAGCTCAGCGGGGGGGCAAGATACGCAGTATTTT.

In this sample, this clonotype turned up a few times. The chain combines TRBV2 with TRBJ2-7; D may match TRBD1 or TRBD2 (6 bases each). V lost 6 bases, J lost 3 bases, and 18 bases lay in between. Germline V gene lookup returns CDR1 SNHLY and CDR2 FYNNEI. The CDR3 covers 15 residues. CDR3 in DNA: TGTGCCAGCAGGGCCACTTCCGGGGGCCGCTACGAGCAGTACTTC. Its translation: CASRATSGGRYEQYF.

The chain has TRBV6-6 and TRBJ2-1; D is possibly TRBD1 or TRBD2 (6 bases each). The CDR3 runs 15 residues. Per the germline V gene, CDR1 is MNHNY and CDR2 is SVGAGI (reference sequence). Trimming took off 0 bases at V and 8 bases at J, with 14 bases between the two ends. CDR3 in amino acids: CASSYSVGGFDEQFF. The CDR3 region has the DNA TGTGCCAGCAGTTACTCTGTGGGGGGCTTCGATGAGCAGTTCTTC.

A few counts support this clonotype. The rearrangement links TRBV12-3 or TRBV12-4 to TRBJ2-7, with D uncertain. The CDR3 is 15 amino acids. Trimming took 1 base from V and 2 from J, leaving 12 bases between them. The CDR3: CASSLGSGRAYEQYF. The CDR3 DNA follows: TGTGCCAGCAGTTTAGGATCGGGCAGAGCCTACGAGCAGTACTTC.

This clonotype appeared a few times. The CDR3 DNA is TGCGCCAGCAGCCAAGATTCGGGGCAGGTCCCCTACGAGCAGTACTTC. Protein sequence: CASSQDSGQVPYEQYF. The chain combines TRBV4-3 with TRBJ2-7; perhaps D is TRBD1 or TRBD2 (5 bases each). Germline V lookup: CDR1 LGHNA, CDR2 YSLEER. CDR3 size: 16 residues. Trimming pared 0 bases from V and 2 bases from J, leaving 14 bases between.

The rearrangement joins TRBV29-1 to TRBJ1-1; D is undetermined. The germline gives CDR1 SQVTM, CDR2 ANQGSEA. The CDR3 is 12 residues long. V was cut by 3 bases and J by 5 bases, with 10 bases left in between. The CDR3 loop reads CSVDGPWTEAFF. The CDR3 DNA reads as TGCAGCGTTGATGGACCGTGGACTGAAGCTTTCTTT. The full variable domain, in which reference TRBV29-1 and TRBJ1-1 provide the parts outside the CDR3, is SAVISQKPSRDICQRGTSLTIQCQVDSQVTMMFWYRQQPGQSLTLIATANQGSEATYESGFVIDKFPISRPNLTFSTLTVSNMSPEDSSIYLCSVDGPWTEAFFGQGTRLTVV.

CDR3 sequence: CSATILSRSEQYF. The DNA of the CDR3 is TGCAGTGCTACCATCCTTTCCCGATCCGAGCAGTACTTC. This chain connects TRBV20-1 to TRBJ2-7; no firm D call. The CDR3 sequence is 13 residues long. V was pared by 4 bases and J by 6 bases, with 16 bases between. The germline gives CDR1 DFQATT, CDR2 SNEGSKA (reference sequence).

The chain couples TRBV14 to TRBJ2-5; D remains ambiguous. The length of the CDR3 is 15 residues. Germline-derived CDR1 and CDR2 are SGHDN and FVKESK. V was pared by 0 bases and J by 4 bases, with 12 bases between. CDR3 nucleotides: TGTGCCAGCAGCCAAGACCTGCCAGTCCCAGAGACCCAGTACTTC. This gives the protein CASSQDLPVPETQYF.

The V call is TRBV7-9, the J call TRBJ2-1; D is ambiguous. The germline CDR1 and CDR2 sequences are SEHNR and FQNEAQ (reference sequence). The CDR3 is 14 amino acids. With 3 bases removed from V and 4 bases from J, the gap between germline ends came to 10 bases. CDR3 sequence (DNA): TGTGCCAGCAGCTTCAAGACACCGTACAATGAGCAGTTCTTC. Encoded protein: CASSFKTPYNEQFF. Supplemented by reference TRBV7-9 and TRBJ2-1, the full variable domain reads DTGVSQNPRHKITKRGQNVTFRCDPISEHNRLYWYRQTLGQGPEFLTYFQNEAQLEKSRLLSDRFSAERPKGSFSTLEIQRTEQGDSAMYLCASSFKTPYNEQFFGPGTRLTVL.